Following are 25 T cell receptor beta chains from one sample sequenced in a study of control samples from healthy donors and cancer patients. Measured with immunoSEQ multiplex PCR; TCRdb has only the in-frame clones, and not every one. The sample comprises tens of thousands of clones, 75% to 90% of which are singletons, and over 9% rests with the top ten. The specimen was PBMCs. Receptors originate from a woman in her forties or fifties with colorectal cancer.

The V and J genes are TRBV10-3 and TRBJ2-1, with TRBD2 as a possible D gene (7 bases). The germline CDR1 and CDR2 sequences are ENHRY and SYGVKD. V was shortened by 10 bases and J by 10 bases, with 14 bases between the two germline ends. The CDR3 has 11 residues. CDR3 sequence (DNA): TGTGCCACCAAGGGGGGGAACGAGCAGTTCTTC. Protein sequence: CATKGGNEQFF.

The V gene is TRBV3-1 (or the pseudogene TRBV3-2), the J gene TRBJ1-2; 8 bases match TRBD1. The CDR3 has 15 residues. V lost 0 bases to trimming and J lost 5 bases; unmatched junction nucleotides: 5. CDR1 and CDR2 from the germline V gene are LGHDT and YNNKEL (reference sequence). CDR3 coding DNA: TGTGCCAGCAGCCAAGATGCGACAGGGGTGTATGGCTACACCTTC. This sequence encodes CASSQDATGVYGYTF.

The CDR3 protein is CASSSPGLAGGPSDTQYF. The CDR3 DNA is TGTGCCAGCAGCTCGCCGGGACTAGCGGGGGGGCCATCAGATACGCAGTATTTT. The rearrangement joins TRBV7-2 to TRBJ2-3, with TRBD2 matching over 16 bases. Germline V CDR1 and CDR2: SGHTA, FQGNSA. The ends lost 4 bases at V and 4 bases at J; junction bases unmatched: 8. The CDR3 loop spans 18 amino acids. Full variable domain (remainder filled in from reference TRBV7-2 and TRBJ2-3): GAGVSQSPSNKVTEKGKDVELRCDPISGHTALYWYRQSLGQGLEFLIYFQGNSAPDKSGLPSDRFSAERTGGSVSTLTIQRTQQEDSAVYLCASSSPGLAGGPSDTQYFGPGTRLTVL.

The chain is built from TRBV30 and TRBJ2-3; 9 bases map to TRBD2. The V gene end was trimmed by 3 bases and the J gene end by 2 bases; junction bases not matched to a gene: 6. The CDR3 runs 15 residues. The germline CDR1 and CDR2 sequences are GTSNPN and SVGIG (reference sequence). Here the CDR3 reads CAWRAGGFLTDTQYF. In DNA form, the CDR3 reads TGTGCCTGGAGAGCGGGGGGTTTTCTCACAGATACGCAGTATTTT.

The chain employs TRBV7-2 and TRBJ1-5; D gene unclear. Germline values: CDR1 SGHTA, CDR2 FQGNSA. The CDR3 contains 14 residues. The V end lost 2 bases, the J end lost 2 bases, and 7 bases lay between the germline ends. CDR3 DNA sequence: TGTGCCAGCAGCTTATGGGAGGGCAATCAGCCCCAGCATTTT. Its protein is CASSLWEGNQPQHF.

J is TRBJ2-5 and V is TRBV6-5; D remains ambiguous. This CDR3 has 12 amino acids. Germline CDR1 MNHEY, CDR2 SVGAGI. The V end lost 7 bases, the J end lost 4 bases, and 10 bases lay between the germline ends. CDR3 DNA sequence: TGTGCCAGCAAAGAACTCCGAGAGACCCAGTACTTC. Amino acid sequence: CASKELRETQYF.

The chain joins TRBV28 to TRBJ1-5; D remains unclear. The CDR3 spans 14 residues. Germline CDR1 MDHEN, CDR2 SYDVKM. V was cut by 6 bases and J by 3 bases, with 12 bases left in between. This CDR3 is CASRPGQSNQPQHF. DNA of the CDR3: TGTGCCAGCAGGCCAGGTCAATCCAATCAGCCCCAGCATTTT.

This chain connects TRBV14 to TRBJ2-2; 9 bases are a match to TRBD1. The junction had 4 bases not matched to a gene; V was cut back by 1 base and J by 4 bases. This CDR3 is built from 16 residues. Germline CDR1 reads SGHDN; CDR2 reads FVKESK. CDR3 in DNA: TGTGCCAGCAGCCAAGCCGGGACAGGGATCACCGGGGAGCTGTTTTTT. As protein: CASSQAGTGITGELFF. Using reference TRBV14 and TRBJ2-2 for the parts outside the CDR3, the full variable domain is EAGVTQFPSHSVIEKGQTVTLRCDPISGHDNLYWYRRVMGKEIKFLLHFVKESKQDESGMPNNRFLAERTGGTYSTLKVQPAELEDSGVYFCASSQAGTGITGELFFGEGSRLTVL.

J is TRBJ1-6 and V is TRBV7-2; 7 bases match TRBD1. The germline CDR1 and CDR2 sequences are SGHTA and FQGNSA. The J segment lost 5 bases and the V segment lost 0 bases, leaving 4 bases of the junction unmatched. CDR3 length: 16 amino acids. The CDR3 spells CASSLAPGGNNSPLHF. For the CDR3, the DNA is TGTGCCAGCAGCTTAGCTCCAGGGGGGAATAATTCACCCCTCCACTTT.

DNA of the CDR3: TGTGCCAGCTCACCAGCAGGGGGCCCCGCTAGCTATGGCTACACCTTC. Protein product: CASSPAGGPASYGYTF. The chain is built from TRBV18 and TRBJ1-2; 8 nucleotides align to TRBD1. Trimming at V came to 2 bases and at J to 4 bases, leaving 9 bases not matched to a gene. CDR1 and CDR2 from the germline V gene are KGHSH and LQKENI. The CDR3 has 16 amino acids.

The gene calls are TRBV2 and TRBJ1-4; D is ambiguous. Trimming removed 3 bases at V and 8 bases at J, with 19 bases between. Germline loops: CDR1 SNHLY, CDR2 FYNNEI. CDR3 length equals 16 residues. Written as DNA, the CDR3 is TGTGCCAGCAGTGATCAAGGACGCGGGTCTGGGGAAAAACTGTTTTTT. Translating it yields CASSDQGRGSGEKLFF.

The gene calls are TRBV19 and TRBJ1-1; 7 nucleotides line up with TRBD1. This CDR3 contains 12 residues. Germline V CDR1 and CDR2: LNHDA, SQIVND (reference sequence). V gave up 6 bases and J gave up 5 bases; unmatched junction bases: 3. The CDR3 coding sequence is TGTGCCAGTAGGAGACAGGGTACTGAAGCTTTCTTT. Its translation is CASRRQGTEAFF.

CDR3 region: CASSLVRDYNSQYF. The CDR3 nucleotides are TGCGCCAGCAGCCTAGTCCGGGACTATAATTCCCAGTACTTC. V usage is TRBV5-1 and J usage is TRBJ2-5; 7 bases fit TRBD2. The ends lost 4 bases at V and 9 bases at J; junction bases unmatched: 12. CDR3 size: 14 residues. CDR1 is SGHRS and CDR2 is YFSETQ in the germline V gene. The variable domain in full, completed from reference TRBV5-1 and TRBJ2-5, reads KAGVTQTPRYLIKTRGQQVTLSCSPISGHRSVSWYQQTPGQGLQFLFEYFSETQRNKGNFPGRFSGRQFSNSRSEMNVSTLELGDSALYLCASSLVRDYNSQYFGPGTRLLVL.

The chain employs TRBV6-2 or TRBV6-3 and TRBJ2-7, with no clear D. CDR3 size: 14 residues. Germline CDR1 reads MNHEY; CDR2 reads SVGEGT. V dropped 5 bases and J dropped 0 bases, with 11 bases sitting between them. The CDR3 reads CASSAGQPSYEQYV. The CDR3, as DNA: TGTGCCAGCAGTGCCGGGCAGCCCTCCTACGAGCAGTACGTC.

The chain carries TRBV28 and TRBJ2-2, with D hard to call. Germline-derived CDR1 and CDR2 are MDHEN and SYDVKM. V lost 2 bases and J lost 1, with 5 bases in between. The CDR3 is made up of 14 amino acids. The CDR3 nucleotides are TGTGCCAGCAGTTTAGGCCGGAACACCGGGGAGCTGTTTTTT. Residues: CASSLGRNTGELFF.

The DNA of the CDR3 is TGTGCCAGCAGCCCTGGGGACAGTCCCACTGAAGCTTTCTTT. It encodes CASSPGDSPTEAFF. This chain joins TRBV7-9 and TRBJ1-1; TRBD1 agrees at 7 bases. Unmatched junction bases numbered 7, after V lost 5 bases and J lost 4 bases. CDR1 and CDR2 (germline): SEHNR, FQNEAQ (reference sequence). This CDR3 is built from 14 residues.

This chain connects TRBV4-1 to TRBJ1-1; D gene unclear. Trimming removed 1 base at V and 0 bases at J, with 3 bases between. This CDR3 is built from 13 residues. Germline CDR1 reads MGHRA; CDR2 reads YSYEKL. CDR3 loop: CASSQVMNTEAFF. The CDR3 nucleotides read TGCGCCAGCAGCCAAGTAATGAACACTGAAGCTTTCTTT.

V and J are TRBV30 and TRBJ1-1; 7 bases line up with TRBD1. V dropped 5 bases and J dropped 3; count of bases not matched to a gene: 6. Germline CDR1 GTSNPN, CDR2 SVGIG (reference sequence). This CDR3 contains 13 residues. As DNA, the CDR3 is TGTGCCTGGGAGGTAACAGGGGACACTGAAGCTTTCTTT. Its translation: CAWEVTGDTEAFF.

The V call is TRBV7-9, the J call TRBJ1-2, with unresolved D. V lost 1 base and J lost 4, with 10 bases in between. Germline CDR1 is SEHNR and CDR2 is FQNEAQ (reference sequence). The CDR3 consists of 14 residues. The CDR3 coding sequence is TGTGCCAGCAGCTTAGGACAACGGGTCTATGGCTACACCTTC. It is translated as CASSLGQRVYGYTF.

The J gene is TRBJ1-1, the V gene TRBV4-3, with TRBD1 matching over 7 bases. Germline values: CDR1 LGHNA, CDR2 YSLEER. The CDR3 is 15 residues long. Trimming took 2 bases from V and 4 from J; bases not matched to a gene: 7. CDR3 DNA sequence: TGCGCCAGCAGCCAACAACAGGGGTGGGGCACTGAAGCTTTCTTT. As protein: CASSQQQGWGTEAFF.

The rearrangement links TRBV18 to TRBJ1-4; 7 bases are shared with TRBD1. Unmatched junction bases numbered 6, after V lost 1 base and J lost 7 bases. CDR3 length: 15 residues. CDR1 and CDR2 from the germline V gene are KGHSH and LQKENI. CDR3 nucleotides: TGTGCCAGCTCACCACAGGACAGGACGTTTGAAAAACTGTTTTTT. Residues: CASSPQDRTFEKLFF.

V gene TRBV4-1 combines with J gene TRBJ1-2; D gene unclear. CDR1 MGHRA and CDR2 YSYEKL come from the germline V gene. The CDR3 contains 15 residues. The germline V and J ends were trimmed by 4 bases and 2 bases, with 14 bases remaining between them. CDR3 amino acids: CASSPQVDGNYGYTF. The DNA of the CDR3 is TGCGCCAGCAGCCCGCAAGTGGACGGAAACTATGGCTACACCTTC.

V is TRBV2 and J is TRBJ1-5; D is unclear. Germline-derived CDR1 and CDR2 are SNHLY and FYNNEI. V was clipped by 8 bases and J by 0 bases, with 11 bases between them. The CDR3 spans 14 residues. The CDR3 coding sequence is TGTGCCAGCGTAGGAGGAAATAGCAATCAGCCCCAGCATTTT. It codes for CASVGGNSNQPQHF. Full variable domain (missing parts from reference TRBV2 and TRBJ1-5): EPEVTQTPSHQVTQMGQEVILRCVPISNHLYFYWYRQILGQKVEFLVSFYNNEISEKSEIFDDQFSVERPDGSNFTLKIRSTKLEDSAMYFCASVGGNSNQPQHFGDGTRLSIL.

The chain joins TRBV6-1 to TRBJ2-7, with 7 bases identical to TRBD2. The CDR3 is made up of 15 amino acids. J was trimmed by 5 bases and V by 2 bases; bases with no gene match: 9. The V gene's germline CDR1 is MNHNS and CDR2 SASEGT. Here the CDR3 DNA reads TGTGCCAGCAGTGAACAGGCGGGACTAATCGACGAGCAGTACGTC. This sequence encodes CASSEQAGLIDEQYV.

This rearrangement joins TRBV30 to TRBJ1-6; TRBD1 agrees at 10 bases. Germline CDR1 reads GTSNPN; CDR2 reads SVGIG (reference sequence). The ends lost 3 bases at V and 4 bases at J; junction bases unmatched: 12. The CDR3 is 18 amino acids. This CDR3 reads CAWSELPGQGSYNSPLHF. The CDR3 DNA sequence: TGTGCCTGGAGCGAATTACCGGGACAGGGGAGTTATAATTCACCCCTCCACTTT.